Included here is one TCR beta chain sequence, with context. Antigen specificity is unknown. Researchers prepared the TCRbeta library using unique molecular identifiers, the study reports. TCRdb re-derived calls from the PCR reads in MiXCR, one entry per CDR3 protein. Among fewer than 750,000 distinct CDR3 sequences, over 25% were seen once, and the ten largest hold just over 35%. This CDR3 is built from 15 residues. CDR1 and CDR2 from the germline V gene are SGHKS and YYEKEE (reference sequence). V lost 0 bases and J 8 bases, leaving 15 bases between the germline ends. The sample originates from a study of T-cell reconstitution after alpha-beta-depleted transplantation in children. Overall study findings and caveats: When one year had passed after transplant, most T-cell counts and diversity came from newly produced T cells. Alpha-beta T cells present about two months after transplant were reported to originate from several hundred expanded graft clones.

The chain links TRBV5-5 to TRBJ2-1; D is possibly TRBD2 (7 bases). This clonotype originated in a boy in the first two years of life with Wiskott-Aldrich syndrome, due to receive a stem cell transplant. The material was PBMCs, obtained before TCRalphabeta/CD19-depleted stem cell transplant. The CDR3: CASSLGGGPWDEQFF. As DNA, the CDR3 is TGTGCCAGCAGCTTGGGGGGGGGGCCCTGGGATGAGCAGTTCTTC.